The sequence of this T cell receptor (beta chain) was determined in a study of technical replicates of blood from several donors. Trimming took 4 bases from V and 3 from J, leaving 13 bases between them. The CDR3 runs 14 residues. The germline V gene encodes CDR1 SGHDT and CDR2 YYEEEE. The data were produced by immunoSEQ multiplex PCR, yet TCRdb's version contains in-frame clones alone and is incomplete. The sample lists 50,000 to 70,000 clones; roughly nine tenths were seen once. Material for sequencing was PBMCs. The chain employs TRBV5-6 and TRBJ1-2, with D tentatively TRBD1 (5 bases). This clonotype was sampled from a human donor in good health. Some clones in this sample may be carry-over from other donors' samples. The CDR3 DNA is TGTGCCAGCAGCCCGGGGGTCGGACACTATGGCTACACCTTC. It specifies CASSPGVGHYGYTF.